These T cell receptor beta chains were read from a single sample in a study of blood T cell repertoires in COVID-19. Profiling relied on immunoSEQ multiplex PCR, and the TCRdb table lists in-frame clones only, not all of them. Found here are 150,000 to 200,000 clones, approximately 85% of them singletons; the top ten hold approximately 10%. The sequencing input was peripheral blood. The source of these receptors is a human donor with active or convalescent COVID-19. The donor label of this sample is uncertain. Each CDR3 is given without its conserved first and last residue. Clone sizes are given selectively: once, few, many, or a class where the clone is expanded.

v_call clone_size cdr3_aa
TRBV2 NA ASSGTGVQPQH
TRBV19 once ASSPRGRASGNTIY
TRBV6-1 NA ASSVLAGAPGPETQY
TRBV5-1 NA ASTAGFDSSGNTIY
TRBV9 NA ASSVEGLSTGELF
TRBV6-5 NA ASSYLNRGYGYT
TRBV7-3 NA ASSLFASGSQDTQY
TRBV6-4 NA ASSVTSGSYEQY
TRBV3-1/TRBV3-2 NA ASSQEGSNPTNEKLF
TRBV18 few ASSPVAGGPHEQY
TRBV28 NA ASSSTTTGELF
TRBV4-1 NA ASSQQANTEAF
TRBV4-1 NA ASSQVQAGNYGYT
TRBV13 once ASSTQGDEQY
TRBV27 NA ASRTGQGYSPLH
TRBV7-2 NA ASGRDRNYGYT
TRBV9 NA ASSRGTSVGTGELF
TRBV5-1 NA ASSWILAGNTDTQY
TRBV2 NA ARLAIQETQY
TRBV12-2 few ASRYIAGGPDGELF
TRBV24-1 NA ATSDPGQGRNNEQF